These 5 T cell receptor beta chains were sequenced from one sample in a study of shared clonotypes between healthy human individuals. Method: immunoSEQ multiplex PCR; TCRdb's copy keeps in-frame clones and lacks some. Counted here are more than 2 million clones, around 95% occurring once; the ten biggest clones make up 0.1% to 0.15%. Source material: naive CD4+ T cells sorted from blood. Noted subset: CD45RA+ positively selected. Receptors were obtained from a man between 18 and 29 years old in good health.

The rearrangement links TRBV6-6 to TRBJ1-1; D is unclear. The CDR3 is made up of 12 amino acids. Looked up from germline, CDR1 is MNHNY and CDR2 is SVGAGI (reference sequence). Here the CDR3 DNA reads TGTGTCCTAGGTGCGGGTAACACTGAAGCTTTCTTT. It encodes CVLGAGNTEAFF.

A single count supports this clone. The V call is TRBV4-1, the J call TRBJ2-5; D call uncertain. CDR3 length: 14 amino acids. Trimming pared 1 base from V and 2 bases from J, leaving 8 bases between. The germline CDR1 and CDR2 sequences are MGHRA and YSYEKL. Written as DNA, the CDR3 is TGCGCCAGCAGCCAAGCCCCTATGCAAGAGACCCAGTACTTC. This sequence encodes CASSQAPMQETQYF.

The chain combines TRBV11-2 with TRBJ2-1, with D possibly called TRBD1 or TRBD2 (5 bases each). Trimming removed 5 bases at V and 12 bases at J, with 11 bases between. The CDR3 totals 11 residues. Per the germline V gene, CDR1 is SGHAT and CDR2 is FQNNGV. In nucleotides, the CDR3 is TGTGCCAGCAGCCAAGGTGGGGGGCAGTTCTTC. Amino acids: CASSQGGGQFF.

This chain links TRBV11-2 with TRBJ1-1; TRBD1 might be the D (5 bases). CDR1 and CDR2 (germline): SGHAT, FQNNGV. CDR3 length: 15 amino acids. The germline V and J ends were trimmed by 2 bases and 4 bases, with 14 bases remaining between them. CDR3 bases: TGTGCCAGCAGCTTAACTTCCCTGGGGGGCACTGAAGCTTTCTTT. It encodes CASSLTSLGGTEAFF.

The rearrangement joins TRBV27 to TRBJ1-5; maybe TRBD1 (5 bases). This CDR3 contains 20 residues. The germline gives CDR1 MNHEY, CDR2 SMNVEV (reference sequence). The germline V and J ends were trimmed by 5 bases and 0 bases, with 26 bases remaining between them. CDR3 coding DNA: TGTGCCAGCAGTCCGACCCCCCCGGGACCGCCCGACCATAGCAATCAGCCCCAGCATTTT. Protein product: CASSPTPPGPPDHSNQPQHF.